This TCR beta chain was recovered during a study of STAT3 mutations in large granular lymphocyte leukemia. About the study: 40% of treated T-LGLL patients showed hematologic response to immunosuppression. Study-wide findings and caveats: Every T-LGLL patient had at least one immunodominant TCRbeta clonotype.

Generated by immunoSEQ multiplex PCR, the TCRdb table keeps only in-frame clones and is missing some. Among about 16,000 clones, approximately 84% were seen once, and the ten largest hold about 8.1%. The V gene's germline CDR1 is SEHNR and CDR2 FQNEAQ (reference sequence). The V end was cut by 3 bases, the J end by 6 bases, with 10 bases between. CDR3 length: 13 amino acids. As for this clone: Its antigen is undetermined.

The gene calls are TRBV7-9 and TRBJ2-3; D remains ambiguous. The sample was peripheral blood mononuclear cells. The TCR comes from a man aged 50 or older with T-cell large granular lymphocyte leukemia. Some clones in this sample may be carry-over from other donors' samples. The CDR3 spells CASSLPRFDTQYF. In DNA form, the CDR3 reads TGTGCCAGCAGCTTGCCCCGTTTTGATACGCAGTATTTT.